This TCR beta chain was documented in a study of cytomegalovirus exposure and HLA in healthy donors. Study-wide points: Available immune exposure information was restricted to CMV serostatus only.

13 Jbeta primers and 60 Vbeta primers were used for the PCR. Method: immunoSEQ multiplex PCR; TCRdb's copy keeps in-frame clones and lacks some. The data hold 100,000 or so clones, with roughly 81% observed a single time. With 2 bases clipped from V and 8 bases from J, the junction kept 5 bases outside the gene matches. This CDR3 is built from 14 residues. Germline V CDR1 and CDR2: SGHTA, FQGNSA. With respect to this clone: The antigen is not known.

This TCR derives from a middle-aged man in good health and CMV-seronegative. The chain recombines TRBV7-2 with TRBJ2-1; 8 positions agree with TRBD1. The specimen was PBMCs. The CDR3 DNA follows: TGTGCCAGCAGCTTATGGGCAGGGGGCGATGAGCAGTTCTTC. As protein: CASSLWAGGDEQFF.